Below are 9 T cell receptor beta chains sequenced from a single sample in a study of T cells after yellow fever vaccination. Each CDR3 protein gets one entry after TCRdb re-called the 5' RACE reads with MiXCR. The sample shows fewer than 450,000 distinct CDR3 sequences, 9.5% to 13% of them seen only once. The sequencing here drew on PBMCs, taken on the day of the first yellow fever vaccination. The receptors stem from a man aged 18 to 30 who received the YFV17D yellow fever vaccine.

This clonotype was counted only a few times. The chain couples TRBV13 to TRBJ2-3; 10 bases fit TRBD2. Germline CDR1 reads PRHDT; CDR2 reads FYEKMQ (reference sequence). The CDR3 consists of 17 residues. V dropped 5 bases and J dropped 0; count of bases not matched to a gene: 8. The CDR3: CASSPRAGGPSTDTQYF. CDR3 nucleotides: TGTGCCAGCAGCCCTAGAGCGGGGGGGCCGAGCACAGATACGCAGTATTTT.

This clonotype has only a few counts. CDR3 residues: CASSYSAAATNEKLFF. CDR3 sequence (DNA): TGTGCCAGCAGTTACTCGGCAGCTGCAACTAATGAAAAACTGTTTTTT. The chain couples TRBV6-5 to TRBJ1-4; D is unclear. The V gene lost 0 bases and the J gene lost 0 bases, with 8 bases spanning the gap. Per germline, CDR1 MNHEY and CDR2 SVGAGI. This CDR3 comprises 16 residues.

The chain employs TRBV21-1 and TRBJ2-3; the D call TRBD1 from the table was never checked on the DNA. TRBV21-1 is noted as a pseudogene. The CDR3 length is 14 residues. This CDR3 reads CASSKTGETDTQYF. The DNA for the CDR3 is TGTGCCAGCAGCAAAACCGGGGAGACAGATACGCAGTATTTT.

This chain uses TRBV4-2 with TRBJ2-7; 7 bases match TRBD1. The CDR3 is 15 amino acids. CDR1 and CDR2 from the germline V gene are LGHNA and YNFKEQ. The trim removed 0 bases at V and 5 bases at J, leaving 7 bases unmatched. The CDR3 protein is CASSQEMTGFHEQYV. In nucleotides, the CDR3 is TGTGCCAGCAGCCAAGAAATGACAGGGTTCCACGAGCAGTACGTC.

This clonotype was seen repeatedly, ten times or more. The chain employs TRBV28 and TRBJ2-5; D gene uncertain. Between the trimmed V and J ends, which lost 6 bases and 0 bases, there was a span of 8 bases. From germline, CDR1 is MDHEN and CDR2 SYDVKM. The CDR3 loop spans 13 amino acids. The CDR3 sequence: CASRDRNQETQYF. Here the CDR3 DNA reads TGTGCCAGCAGGGACCGGAACCAAGAGACCCAGTACTTC. Full variable domain (missing parts from reference TRBV28 and TRBJ2-5): DVKVTQSSRYLVKRTGEKVFLECVQDMDHENMFWYRQDPGLGLRLIYFSYDVKMKEKGDIPEGYSVSREKKERFSLILESASTNQTSMYLCASRDRNQETQYFGPGTRLLVL.

This clonotype was counted only a few times. The chain employs TRBV6-1 and TRBJ1-1; tentative D call: TRBD1 (5 bases). The CDR3 has 15 residues. Trimming removed 5 bases from V and 5 bases from J, with 18 bases in between. Germline V gene data show CDR1 as MNHNS and CDR2 as SASEGT. CDR3: CASSPPGGVRTEAFF. The DNA for the CDR3 is TGTGCCAGCAGTCCCCCCGGGGGAGTTAGGACTGAAGCTTTCTTT.

The sample holds a few counts of this clonotype. The CDR3 reads CASAPGPTNEQFF. As DNA, the CDR3 is TGCGCCAGCGCTCCGGGACCCACCAATGAGCAGTTCTTC. This sequence joins TRBV5-1 and TRBJ2-1, with D perhaps assigned TRBD1 or TRBD2 (5 bases each). In germline, CDR1 is SGHRS, CDR2 YFSETQ. The CDR3 totals 13 residues. V gave up 7 bases and J gave up 6 bases, with 14 bases separating them.

This clonotype was observed a handful of times. The chain links TRBV5-4 to TRBJ2-3; D perhaps matches TRBD2 (5 bases). The V end was cut by 10 bases, the J end by 4 bases, with 13 bases between. CDR1 is SGHNT, CDR2 YYREEE, per germline (reference sequence). The CDR3 is made up of 12 amino acids. The DNA of the CDR3 is TGTGCCTTTACGGGGTGGTCAGATACGCAGTATTTT. Its translation: CAFTGWSDTQYF.

There are a few counts of this clonotype. This chain uses TRBV7-9 with TRBJ2-1, with TRBD2 matching 8 bases. Per the germline V gene, CDR1 is SEHNR and CDR2 is FQNEAQ (reference sequence). The CDR3 extends over 14 amino acids. Trimming at V came to 1 base and at J to 5 bases, leaving 1 base not matched to a gene. As DNA, the CDR3 is TGTGCCAGCAGCTTAGTAGCGGGGCACAATGAGCAGTTCTTC. Translation: CASSLVAGHNEQFF.